The text below deals with one T cell receptor (beta chain). The antigen is not known. TCRdb ran MiXCR on the 5' RACE reads and lists one entry per CDR3 protein. The profile covers roughly 470,000 distinct CDR3 sequences, with approximately 14% appearing a single time and about 1% taken by the ten largest. This entry is derived from a study of identical twins. Whole-study results and caveats: Out-of-frame alpha sequences common to twins were enriched for low generation probability. Possibly, invariant MAIT and iNKT cells partly confounded zero-insertion analyses.

This CDR3 comprises 16 residues. With V trimmed by 3 bases and J by 2 bases, 4 bases remained unmatched. Germline V gene data show CDR1 as SGHRS and CDR2 as YFSETQ. These data were also filed under a second study, of yellow fever vaccine responses in identical twins. From that paper: Twins' vaccine T cell responses were reported to seem partly convergent and partly personalized.

The chain joins TRBV5-1 to TRBJ2-2; TRBD2 aligns across 10 bases. The TCR sequence derives from a woman aged 18 to 35 in good health. The sample was CD4+ T cells sorted from blood. The CDR3 DNA reads as TGCGCCAGCAGCTCGGTAGCGGGGGGCAACACCGGGGAGCTGTTTTTT. Translating gives CASSSVAGGNTGELFF.